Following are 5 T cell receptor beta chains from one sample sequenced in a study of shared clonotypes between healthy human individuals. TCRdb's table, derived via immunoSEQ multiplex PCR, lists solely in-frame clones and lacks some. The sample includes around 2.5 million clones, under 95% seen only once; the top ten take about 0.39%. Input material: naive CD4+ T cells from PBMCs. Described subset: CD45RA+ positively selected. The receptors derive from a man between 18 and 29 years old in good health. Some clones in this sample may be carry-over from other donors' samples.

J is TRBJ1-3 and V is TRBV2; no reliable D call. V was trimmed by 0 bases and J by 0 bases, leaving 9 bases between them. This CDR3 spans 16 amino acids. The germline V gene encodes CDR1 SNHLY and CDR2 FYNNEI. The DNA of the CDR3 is TGTGCCAGCAGTGAAGCGCGCCGGAGCTCTGGAAACACCATATATTTT. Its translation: CASSEARRSSGNTIYF. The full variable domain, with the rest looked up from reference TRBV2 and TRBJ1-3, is EPEVTQTPSHQVTQMGQEVILRCVPISNHLYFYWYRQILGQKVEFLVSFYNNEISEKSEIFDDQFSVERPDGSNFTLKIRSTKLEDSAMYFCASSEARRSSGNTIYFGEGSWLTVV.

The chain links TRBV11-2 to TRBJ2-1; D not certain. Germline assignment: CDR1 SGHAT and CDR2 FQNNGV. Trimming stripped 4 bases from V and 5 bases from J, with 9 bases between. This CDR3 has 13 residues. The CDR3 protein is CASSSGVNNEQFF. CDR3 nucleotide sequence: TGTGCCAGCAGCTCCGGAGTAAACAATGAGCAGTTCTTC.

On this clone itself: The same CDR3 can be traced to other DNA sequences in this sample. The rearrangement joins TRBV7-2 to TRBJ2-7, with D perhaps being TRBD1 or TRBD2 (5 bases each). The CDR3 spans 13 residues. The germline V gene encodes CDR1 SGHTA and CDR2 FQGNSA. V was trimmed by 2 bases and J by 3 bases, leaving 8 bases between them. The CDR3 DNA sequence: TGTGCCAGCAGCTTAAGGGGAGACTACGAGCAGTACTTC. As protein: CASSLRGDYEQYF.

For the CDR3, the DNA is TGCGCCAGCAGCTTGTTCGGGAGTAGTGAGCAGTTCTTC. Translating it yields CASSLFGSSEQFF. V and J are TRBV5-1 and TRBJ2-1; D perhaps matches TRBD2 (6 bases). The CDR3 covers 13 residues. The V gene's germline CDR1 is SGHRS and CDR2 YFSETQ. The ends were cut back, 1 base at V and 9 bases at J, with 11 bases in the middle.

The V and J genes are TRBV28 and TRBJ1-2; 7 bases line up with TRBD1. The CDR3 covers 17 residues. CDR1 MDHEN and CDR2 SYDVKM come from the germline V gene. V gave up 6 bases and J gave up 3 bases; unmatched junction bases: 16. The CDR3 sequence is CASSKTREQGFHYGYTF. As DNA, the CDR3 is TGTGCCAGCAGCAAGACCCGGGAACAGGGGTTTCACTATGGCTACACCTTC.